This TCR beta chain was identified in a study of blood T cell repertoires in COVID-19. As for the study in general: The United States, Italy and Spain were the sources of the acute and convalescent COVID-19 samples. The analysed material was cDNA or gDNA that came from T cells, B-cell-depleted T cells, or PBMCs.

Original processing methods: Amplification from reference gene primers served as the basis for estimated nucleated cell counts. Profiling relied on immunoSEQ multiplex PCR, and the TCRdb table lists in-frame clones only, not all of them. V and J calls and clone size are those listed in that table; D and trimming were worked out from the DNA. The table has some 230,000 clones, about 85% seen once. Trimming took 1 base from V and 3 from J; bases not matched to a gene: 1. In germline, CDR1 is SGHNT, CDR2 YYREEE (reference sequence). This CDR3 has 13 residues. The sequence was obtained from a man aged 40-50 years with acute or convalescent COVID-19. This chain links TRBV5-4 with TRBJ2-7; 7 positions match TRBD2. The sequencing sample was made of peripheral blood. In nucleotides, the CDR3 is TGTGCCAGCAGCTTGCGGGGGGACTACGAGCAGTACTTC. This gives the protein CASSLRGDYEQYF.